Listed below are T cell receptor beta chains from one sample, sequenced in a study of human versus mouse CDR3 diversity and MHC coevolution. This table comes from immunoSEQ multiplex PCR, and its TCRdb copy is limited to in-frame clones, with some not included. The profile shows about 81,000 clones, 93% of them singletons. The source material was naive CD4+ T cells from blood. Every receptor here comes from a person aged 30-69 years in good health. The conserved cysteine and the conserved F or W are not part of the CDR3 here.

V: TRBV18; J: TRBJ1-1; CDR3: ASSPSQGVSTEAF
V: TRBV7-9; J: TRBJ1-2; CDR3: ASSSLGVNYGYT
V: TRBV5-1; J: TRBJ1-1; CDR3: ASSLGTGANLYTEAF
V: TRBV5-4; J: TRBJ1-1; CDR3: ASSRDRNTEAF
V: TRBV28; J: TRBJ2-2; CDR3: ASSLQINTGELF
V: TRBV5-1; J: TRBJ2-7; CDR3: ASSPPGLAESYEQY
V: TRBV15; J: TRBJ1-1; CDR3: ATSGATEAF
V: TRBV19; J: NA; CDR3: ASSLKGGGYEQY
V: TRBV11-2; J: TRBJ2-7; CDR3: ASTRQGALNHEQY
V: TRBV7-9; J: TRBJ1-1; CDR3: ASSPRTGGADTEAF
V: TRBV6-5; J: TRBJ1-1; CDR3: ASSYFSSGTEAF
V: TRBV29-1; J: TRBJ2-5; CDR3: SSTGQGDVETQY
V: TRBV30; J: TRBJ2-7; CDR3: ALTVSYEQY
V: TRBV7-2; J: TRBJ2-7; CDR3: ASSLDTGKPYEQY
V: TRBV5-8; J: TRBJ2-1; CDR3: ASSLEGGINEQF